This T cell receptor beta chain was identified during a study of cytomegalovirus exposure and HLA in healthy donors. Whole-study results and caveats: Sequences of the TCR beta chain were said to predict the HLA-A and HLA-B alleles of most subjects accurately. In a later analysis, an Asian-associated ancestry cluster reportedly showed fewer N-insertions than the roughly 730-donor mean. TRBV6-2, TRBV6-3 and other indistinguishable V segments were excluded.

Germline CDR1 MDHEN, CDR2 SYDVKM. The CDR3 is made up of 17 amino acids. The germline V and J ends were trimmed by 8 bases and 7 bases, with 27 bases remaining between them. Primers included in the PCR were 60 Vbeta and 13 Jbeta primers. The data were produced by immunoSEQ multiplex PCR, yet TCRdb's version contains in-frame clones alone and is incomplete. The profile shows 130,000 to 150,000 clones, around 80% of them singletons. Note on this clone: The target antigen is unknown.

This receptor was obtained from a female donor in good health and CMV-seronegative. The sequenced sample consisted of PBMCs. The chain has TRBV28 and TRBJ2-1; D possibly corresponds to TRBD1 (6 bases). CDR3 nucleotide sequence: TGTGCCAGCCGTCTTTGGGGGACACTCCCTCTGGGTAATGAGCAGTTCTTC. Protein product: CASRLWGTLPLGNEQFF.